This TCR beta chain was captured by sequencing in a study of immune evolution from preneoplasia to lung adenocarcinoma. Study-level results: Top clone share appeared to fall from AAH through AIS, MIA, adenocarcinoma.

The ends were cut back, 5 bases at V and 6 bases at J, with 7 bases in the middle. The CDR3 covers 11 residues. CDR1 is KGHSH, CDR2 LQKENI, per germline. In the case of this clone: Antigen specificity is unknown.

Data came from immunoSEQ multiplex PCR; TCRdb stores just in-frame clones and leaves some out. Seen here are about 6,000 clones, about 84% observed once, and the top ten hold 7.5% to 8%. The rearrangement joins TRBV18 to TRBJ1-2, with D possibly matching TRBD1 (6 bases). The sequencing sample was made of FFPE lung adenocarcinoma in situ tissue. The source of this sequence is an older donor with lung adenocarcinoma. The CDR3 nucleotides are TGTGCCAGCTCAGCAGGGGATGGCTACACCTTC. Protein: CASSAGDGYTF.